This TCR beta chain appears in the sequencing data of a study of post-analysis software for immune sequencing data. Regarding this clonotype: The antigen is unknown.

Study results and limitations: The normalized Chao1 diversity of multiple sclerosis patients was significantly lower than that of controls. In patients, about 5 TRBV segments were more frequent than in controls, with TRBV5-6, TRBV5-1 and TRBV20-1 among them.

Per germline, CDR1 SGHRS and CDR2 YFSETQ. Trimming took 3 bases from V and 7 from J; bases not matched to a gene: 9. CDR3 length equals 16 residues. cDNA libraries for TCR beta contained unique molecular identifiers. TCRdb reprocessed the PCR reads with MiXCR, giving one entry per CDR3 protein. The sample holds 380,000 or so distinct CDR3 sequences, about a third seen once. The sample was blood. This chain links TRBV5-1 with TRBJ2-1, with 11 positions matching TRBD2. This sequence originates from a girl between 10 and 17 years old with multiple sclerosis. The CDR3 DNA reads TGCGCCAGCAGCTCAACCGGGACTAGCGGAAATAATGAGCAGTTCTTC. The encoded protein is CASSSTGTSGNNEQFF.